This TCR beta chain was obtained from a study of blood T cell repertoires in COVID-19. On the study more broadly: The analysed material was cDNA or gDNA that came from T cells, B-cell-depleted T cells, or PBMCs.

Individuals drawn from around 25 US areas were roughly 18 to 95 years old. Participant reports of clinical history set cohort assignment. Some clones are missing from TCRdb's copy, which holds only in-frame ones; the method was immunoSEQ multiplex PCR. Of about 230,000 clones listed, about 90% are singletons. The CDR3 is made up of 15 amino acids. V dropped 6 bases and J dropped 3; count of bases not matched to a gene: 7. The V gene's germline CDR1 is LNHDA and CDR2 SQIVND (reference sequence). The chain has TRBV19 and TRBJ2-7; TRBD2 agrees at 11 bases. This clonotype was sampled from a man under 40 who had recovered from COVID-19. The specimen sequenced was PBMCs or T cells enriched from blood (not recorded which). The CDR3 coding sequence is TGTGCCAGTAGACTAGGGACTAGCGGAAACTACGAGCAGTACTTC. Translating it yields CASRLGTSGNYEQYF.